The 6 T cell receptor beta chains given below trace back to one sample, sequenced in a study of blood T cell repertoires in COVID-19. Sequencing was performed with immunoSEQ multiplex PCR; in TCRdb, only in-frame clones are kept and a portion is missing. The sample has 360,000 or so clones, about 92% seen once; the top ten hold approximately 4.1%. Sequenced sample: peripheral blood. These receptors all stem from an older woman with COVID-19, enrolled during active disease.

This clone was counted a few times. Additional DNA sequences in this sample encode the identical CDR3. The chain carries TRBV7-9 and TRBJ1-5; D is ambiguous. There are 12 residues in the CDR3. The V gene's germline CDR1 is SEHNR and CDR2 FQNEAQ (reference sequence). Trimming shortened V by 3 bases and J by 4 bases, and 4 bases separated the two germline ends. The CDR3 sequence is CASSFGNQPQHF. CDR3 DNA: TGTGCCAGCAGCTTCGGTAATCAGCCCCAGCATTTT.

This clone appeared once. The chain has TRBV14 and TRBJ1-4, with 9 nucleotides matching TRBD1. The ends lost 5 bases at V and 4 bases at J; junction bases unmatched: 8. Germline-derived CDR1 and CDR2 are SGHDN and FVKESK. The CDR3 is 16 amino acids. The CDR3 sequence: CASSTGTGNRNEKLFF. Here the CDR3 DNA reads TGTGCCAGCAGCACCGGGACAGGGAACCGTAATGAAAAACTGTTTTTT.

The CDR3 DNA sequence: TGTGCCATTGGGAGGGCCAGCAATCAGCCCCAGCATTTT. Residues: CAIGRASNQPQHF. The rearrangement links TRBV7-9 to TRBJ1-5; D gene unclear. Germline lookup yields CDR1 SEHNR and CDR2 FQNEAQ (reference sequence). The CDR3 loop spans 13 amino acids. The V and J ends lost 10 bases and 1 base respectively, with 11 bases between them.

Only one count was recorded for this clone. The chain carries TRBV9 and TRBJ2-5; 8 nucleotides agree with TRBD2. With 3 bases clipped from V and 7 bases from J, the junction kept 8 bases outside the gene matches. The CDR3 runs to 14 residues. The germline V gene encodes CDR1 SGDLS and CDR2 YYNGEE. The CDR3 nucleotides are TGTGCCAGCAGCGAGAGCGGGAGCCCCCTGACCCAGTACTTC. Amino acid sequence: CASSESGSPLTQYF.

The V gene is TRBV6-1, the J gene TRBJ1-2; D is uncertain. The CDR3 has 16 amino acids. Germline CDR1 is MNHNS and CDR2 is SASEGT. V was cut by 1 base and J by 4 bases, with 16 bases left in between. The CDR3 sequence is CASSEGLSRESYGYTF. In nucleotides, the CDR3 is TGTGCCAGCAGTGAAGGGCTGTCCCGGGAAAGCTATGGCTACACCTTC.

The rearrangement uses TRBV18 and TRBJ1-2, with 7 bases aligning to TRBD1. J gave up 4 bases and V 3 bases, and 8 bases lay outside the gene matches. CDR3 size: 15 residues. The germline gives CDR1 KGHSH, CDR2 LQKENI. In nucleotides, the CDR3 is TGTGCCAGCTCACCCTCGACAGGGAAGGGCTATGGCTACACCTTC. The encoded protein is CASSPSTGKGYGYTF.